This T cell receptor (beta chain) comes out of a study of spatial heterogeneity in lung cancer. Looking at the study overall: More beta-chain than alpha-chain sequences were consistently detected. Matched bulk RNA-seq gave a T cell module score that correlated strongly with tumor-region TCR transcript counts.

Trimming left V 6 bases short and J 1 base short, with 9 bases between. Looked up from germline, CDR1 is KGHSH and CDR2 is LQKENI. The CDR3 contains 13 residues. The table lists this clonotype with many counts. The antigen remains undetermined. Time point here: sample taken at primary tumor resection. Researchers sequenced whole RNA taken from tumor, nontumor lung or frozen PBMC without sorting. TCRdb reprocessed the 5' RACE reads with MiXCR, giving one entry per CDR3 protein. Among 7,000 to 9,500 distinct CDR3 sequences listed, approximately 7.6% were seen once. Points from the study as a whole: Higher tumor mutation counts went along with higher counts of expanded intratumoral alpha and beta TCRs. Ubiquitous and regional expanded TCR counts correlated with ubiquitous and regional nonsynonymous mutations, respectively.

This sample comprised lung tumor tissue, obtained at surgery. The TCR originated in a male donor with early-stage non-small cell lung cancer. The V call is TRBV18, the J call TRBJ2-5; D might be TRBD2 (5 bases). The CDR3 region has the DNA TGTGCCAGCTCTCGAGAGGGCCAAGAGACCCAGTACTTC. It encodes CASSREGQETQYF.